Here is one T cell receptor (beta chain) with its context. This entry comes from a study of blood T cell repertoires in COVID-19. Study in general: The United States, Italy and Spain supplied acute and convalescent COVID-19 samples. The cDNA or gDNA used as material had been derived from T cells, B-cell-depleted T cells, or PBMCs.

Data came from immunoSEQ multiplex PCR; TCRdb stores just in-frame clones and leaves some out. The table lists 300,000 to 450,000 clones, 85% of them singletons. Germline V gene sequence: CDR1 MDHEN, CDR2 SYDVKM. V shed 5 bases and J 3 bases; nucleotides not matched to a gene: 5. The length of the CDR3 is 14 residues. The sequenced sample consisted of peripheral blood. The chain couples TRBV28 to TRBJ2-7; TRBD1 matches at 9 bases. The clonotype comes from a woman aged 18-30 years with acute or convalescent COVID-19. DNA for the CDR3: TGTGCCAGCAGTCCTCCGACAGGGGGCTACGAGCAGTACTTC. It encodes CASSPPTGGYEQYF.